These T cell receptor beta chains were read from a single sample in a study of T cell repertoires in cytomegalovirus infection. TCRdb re-analysed the reads in MiXCR, keeping a single row per CDR3 protein. Here the sample spans about 490,000 distinct CDR3 sequences, approximately 25% being singletons. Sequenced material: PBMCs. The receptors derive from a human donor in good health (CMV status not recorded). Some clones in this sample may be carry-over from other donors' samples. Both conserved end residues are part of each CDR3. The D gene is left open where the match is weak. The listing skips clone size in some rows; elsewhere it reads once, few, many or a size class.

CDR3aa | CDR3nt | abundance | j_gene | d_gene | v_gene
CSAISSGSAGELFF | TGCAGTGCTATCTCTAGCGGGAGCGCCGGGGAGCTGTTTTTT | once | TRBJ2-2 | TRBD2 | TRBV20-1
CSVQAGGFPGELFF | TGCAGCGTTCAAGCGGGAGGGTTCCCCGGGGAGCTGTTTTTT | . | TRBJ2-2 | TRBD2 | TRBV29-1
CASSPRGGGLGAQYF | TGTGCCAGCAGCCCTCGCGGGGGGGGGTTAGGGGCCCAGTACTTC | . | TRBJ2-5 | TRBD2 | TRBV7-2
CASMDGSSGANVLTF | TGTGCCAGCATGGACGGTAGCTCTGGGGCCAACGTCCTGACTTTC | . | TRBJ2-6 | . | TRBV28
CASSQDPLPSQETQYF | TGTGCCAGTAGCCAAGACCCTCTACCTTCACAAGAGACCCAGTACTTC | few | TRBJ2-5 | . | TRBV19
CASQGRQGWTEAFF | TGTGCCAGCCAGGGGAGACAGGGATGGACTGAAGCTTTCTTT | . | TRBJ1-1 | TRBD1 | TRBV11-2
CASSLFLQGSGEKLFF | TGTGCCAGCAGTTTATTCCTACAGGGATCCGGAGAAAAACTGTTTTTT | . | TRBJ1-4 | . | TRBV28
CASSSRLASSTDTQYF | TGCGCCAGCAGCTCTCGACTAGCGAGTTCCACAGATACGCAGTATTTT | . | TRBJ2-3 | TRBD2 | TRBV5-1
CASSLRFLYNEQFF | TGTGCCAGCAGTTTAAGGTTCTTGTACAATGAGCAGTTCTTC | . | TRBJ2-1 | . | TRBV12-3/TRBV12-4
CASSWGGGAEAFF | TGTGCCAGCAGCTGGGGGGGGGGCGCTGAAGCTTTCTTT | few | TRBJ1-1 | . | TRBV7-6
CSARGGQGSAYNEQFF | TGCAGTGCTAGAGGGGGACAGGGGTCTGCCTACAATGAGCAGTTCTTC | . | TRBJ2-1 | TRBD1 | TRBV20-1
CASSPLPSGSRPGANVLTF | TGTGCCAGCTCACCACTTCCTAGCGGGAGTCGTCCTGGGGCCAACGTCCTGACTTTC | . | TRBJ2-6 | TRBD2 | TRBV18
CASSIEGLPNYGYTF | TGTGCCAGTAGTATAGAAGGCCTCCCTAACTATGGCTACACCTTC | few | TRBJ1-2 | . | TRBV19
CASSTRLGYEQYF | TGTGCCAGCAGCACGCGACTAGGTTACGAGCAGTACTTC | few | TRBJ2-7 | . | TRBV9
CASSLSPGNLESPLHF | TGTGCCAGCAGTTTGAGTCCGGGCAACTTGGAGTCACCCCTCCACTTT | many | TRBJ1-6 | . | TRBV28
CSGGTSVTDTQYF | TGCAGCGGGGGGACTAGCGTCACAGATACGCAGTATTTT | once | TRBJ2-3 | TRBD2 | TRBV29-1
CASSLAGTGVVGSTDTQYF | TGTGCCAGCAGCTTAGCAGGGACAGGGGTGGTAGGGAGCACAGATACGCAGTATTTT | few | TRBJ2-3 | TRBD1 | TRBV7-2
CSARDRRFLAGPSYNEQFF | TGCAGTGCTAGAGACCGTCGGTTTTTGGCGGGGCCCTCCTACAATGAGCAGTTCTTC | . | TRBJ2-1 | . | TRBV20-1
CASTNVPRQPSSGNTIYF | TGTGCCAGCACCAACGTCCCTCGGCAGCCATCTTCTGGAAACACCATATATTTT | few | TRBJ1-3 | . | TRBV7-9
CASSPSSGASGMSTQYF | TGTGCCAGCAGCCCGTCCTCCGGGGCTAGCGGGATGAGCACGCAGTATTTT | many | TRBJ2-3 | TRBD2 | TRBV7-2
CASSMDGGNTGELFF | TGTGCCAGCAGCATGGACGGTGGGAACACCGGGGAGCTGTTTTTT | few | TRBJ2-2 | . | TRBV11-3
CASSQDWTSGGGGDTQYF | TGCGCCAGCAGCCAAGATTGGACTAGCGGAGGAGGGGGAGATACGCAGTATTTT | . | TRBJ2-3 | TRBD2 | TRBV4-1
CASSSKATPPGSSSGHNEQFF | TGTGCCAGCAGCTCAAAGGCCACGCCGCCAGGGTCTTCAAGCGGGCACAATGAGCAGTTCTTC | many | TRBJ2-1 | . | TRBV11-1
CASSYWAGNTDTQYF | TGTGCCAGCAGTTACTGGGCGGGGAACACAGATACGCAGTATTTT | . | TRBJ2-3 | . | TRBV6-6
CASSSTTISGNTIYF | TGTGCCAGCAGTAGTACAACTATCTCTGGAAACACCATATATTTT | few | TRBJ1-3 | . | TRBV7-9
CASTLDRTNQPQHF | TGTGCCAGCACCCTGGACAGGACTAATCAGCCCCAGCATTTT | . | TRBJ1-5 | TRBD1 | TRBV5-3
CASSPSTGGNQFF | TGTGCCAGCAGCCCCTCCACTGGGGGGAATCAGTTCTTC | . | TRBJ2-1 | . | TRBV7-3
CSARDRVGQPQHF | TGCAGTGCTAGAGACAGGGTCGGTCAGCCCCAGCATTTT | . | TRBJ1-5 | . | TRBV20-1
CASTLAGRSTDTQYF | TGTGCCAGTACTTTAGCGGGGAGGAGCACAGATACGCAGTATTTT | . | TRBJ2-3 | TRBD2 | TRBV19
CSASRQGLSYNSPLHF | TGCAGTGCTAGTAGACAGGGCCTCTCCTATAATTCACCCCTCCACTTT | few | TRBJ1-6 | TRBD1 | TRBV20-1
CASTGANVLTF | TGTGCCAGCACTGGGGCCAACGTCCTGACTTTC | many | TRBJ2-6 | . | TRBV25-1
CASSPGQPTAGQYF | TGCGCCAGCAGCCCGGGACAGCCCACGGCGGGGCAGTACTTC | few | TRBJ2-7 | TRBD1 | TRBV5-1
CASRLVPGQMAPLHF | TGTGCCAGCAGACTTGTCCCGGGACAGATGGCACCCCTCCACTTT | many | TRBJ1-6 | TRBD1 | TRBV7-2
CATTFKAVTGEAFF | TGTGCCACGACGTTTAAGGCGGTAACAGGCGAAGCTTTCTTT | . | TRBJ1-1 | . | TRBV19
CASSYSRREGYEQYF | TGTGCCAGCAGTTACTCTCGGCGGGAGGGGTACGAGCAGTACTTC | few | TRBJ2-7 | TRBD2 | TRBV6-5
CASSLDPLWTQLSYEQYF | TGTGCCAGCAGCTTAGATCCCCTTTGGACGCAACTCTCCTACGAGCAGTACTTC | . | TRBJ2-7 | . | TRBV7-9
CASSLGDRENYGYTF | TGTGCCAGCAGCTTAGGGGACAGGGAAAACTATGGCTACACCTTC | many | TRBJ1-2 | TRBD1 | TRBV7-8
CSVEDRLAGGETQYF | TGCAGCGTTGAAGATCGGCTAGCGGGAGGAGAGACCCAGTACTTC | . | TRBJ2-5 | TRBD2 | TRBV29-1
CASSEGLAGGPETQYF | TGTGCCAGCAGCGAGGGACTAGCGGGAGGGCCGGAGACCCAGTACTTC | many | TRBJ2-5 | TRBD2 | TRBV2
CASKPSGWGDQPQHF | TGTGCCAGCAAGCCCTCGGGCTGGGGGGATCAGCCCCAGCATTTT | few | TRBJ1-5 | . | TRBV27
CASSPSGAQTGRHEQYF | TGTGCCAGCAGCCCCTCCGGGGCCCAGACAGGTCGGCACGAGCAGTACTTC | . | TRBJ2-7 | . | TRBV5-5
CASSTLLRQGPYEQYF | TGTGCCAGTAGTACGCTGCTAAGACAGGGCCCCTACGAGCAGTACTTC | . | TRBJ2-7 | TRBD1 | TRBV19
CASSLADTTYEQYF | TGTGCCAGCAGTCTAGCGGACACTACCTACGAGCAGTACTTC | . | TRBJ2-7 | TRBD2 | TRBV6-2/TRBV6-3
CASSPTPSFRGNTIYF | TGTGCCAGCAGCCCCACACCGTCGTTCCGTGGAAACACCATATATTTT | . | TRBJ1-3 | . | TRBV14
CASSRTGWPLGYEQYF | TGTGCCAGCAGTCGGACAGGCTGGCCTCTCGGGTACGAGCAGTACTTC | . | TRBJ2-7 | TRBD1 | TRBV28
CASSFQTQAQQFF | TGTGCCAGCAGCTTCCAGACGCAGGCCCAGCAGTTCTTC | many | TRBJ2-1 | . | TRBV7-2
CASTLSNGGQRDPNEKLFF | TGTGCCAGCACCCTTAGTAATGGAGGCCAGAGAGATCCTAATGAAAAACTGTTTTTT | few | TRBJ1-4 | . | TRBV7-9
CASSLGDRPRDQPQHF | TGTGCCAGCAGCTTAGGCGACAGGCCAAGGGATCAGCCCCAGCATTTT | few | TRBJ1-5 | . | TRBV7-2
CASSALNEQFF | TGTGCCAGCAGTGCGCTGAATGAGCAGTTCTTC | . | TRBJ2-1 | . | TRBV11-2
CARGAGTNTGELFF | TGTGCCAGGGGGGCGGGGACGAACACCGGGGAGCTGTTTTTT | . | TRBJ2-2 | . | TRBV2